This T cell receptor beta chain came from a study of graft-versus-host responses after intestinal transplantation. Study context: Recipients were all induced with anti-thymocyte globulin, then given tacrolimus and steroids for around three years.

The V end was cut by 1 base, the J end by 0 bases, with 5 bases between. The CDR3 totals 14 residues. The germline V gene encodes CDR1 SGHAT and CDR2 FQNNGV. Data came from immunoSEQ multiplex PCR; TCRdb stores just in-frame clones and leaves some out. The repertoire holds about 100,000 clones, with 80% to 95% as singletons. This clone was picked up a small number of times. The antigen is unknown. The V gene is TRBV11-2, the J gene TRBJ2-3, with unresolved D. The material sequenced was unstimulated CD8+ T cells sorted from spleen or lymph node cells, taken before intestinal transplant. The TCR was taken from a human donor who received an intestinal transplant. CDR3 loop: CASSLVTSTDTQYF. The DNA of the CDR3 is TGTGCCAGCAGCTTAGTCACCAGCACAGATACGCAGTATTTT. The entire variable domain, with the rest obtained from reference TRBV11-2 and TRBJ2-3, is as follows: EAGVAQSPRYKIIEKRQSVAFWCNPISGHATLYWYQQILGQGPKLLIQFQNNGVVDDSQLPKDRFSAERLKGVDSTLKIQPAKLEDSAVYLCASSLVTSTDTQYFGPGTRLTVL.